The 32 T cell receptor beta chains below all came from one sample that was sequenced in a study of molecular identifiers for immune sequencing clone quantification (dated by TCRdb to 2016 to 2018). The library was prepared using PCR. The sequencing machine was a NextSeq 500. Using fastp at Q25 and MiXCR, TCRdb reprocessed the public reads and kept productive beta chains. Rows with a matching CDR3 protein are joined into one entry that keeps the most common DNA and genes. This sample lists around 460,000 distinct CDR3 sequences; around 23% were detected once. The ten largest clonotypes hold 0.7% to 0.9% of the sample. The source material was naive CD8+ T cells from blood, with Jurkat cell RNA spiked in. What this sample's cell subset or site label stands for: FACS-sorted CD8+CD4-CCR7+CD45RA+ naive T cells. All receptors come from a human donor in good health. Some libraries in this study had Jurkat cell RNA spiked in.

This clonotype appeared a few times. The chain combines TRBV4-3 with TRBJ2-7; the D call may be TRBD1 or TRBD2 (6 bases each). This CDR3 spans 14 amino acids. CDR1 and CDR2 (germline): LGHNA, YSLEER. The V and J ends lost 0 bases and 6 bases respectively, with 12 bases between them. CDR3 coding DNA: TGCGCCAGCAGCCAAGATCGGGGGACAATCGAGCAGTACTTC. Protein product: CASSQDRGTIEQYF.

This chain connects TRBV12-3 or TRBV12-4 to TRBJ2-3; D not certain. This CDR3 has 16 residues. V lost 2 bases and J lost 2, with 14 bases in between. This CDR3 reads CASSLWSSSITDTQYF. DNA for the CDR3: TGTGCCAGCAGTTTATGGAGTAGCTCTATCACAGATACGCAGTATTTT.

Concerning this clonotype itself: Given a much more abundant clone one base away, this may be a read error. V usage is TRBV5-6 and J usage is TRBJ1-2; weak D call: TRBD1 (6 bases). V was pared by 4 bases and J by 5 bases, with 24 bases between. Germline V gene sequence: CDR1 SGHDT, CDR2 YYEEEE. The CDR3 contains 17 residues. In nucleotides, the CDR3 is TGTGCCAGCAGCGGCACGTTGGGGGCAGGCAATGGTTATGGCTACACCTTC. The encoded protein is CASSGTLGAGNGYGYTF. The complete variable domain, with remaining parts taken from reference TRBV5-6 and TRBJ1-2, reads DAGVTQSPTHLIKTRGQQVTLRCSPKSGHDTVSWYQQALGQGPQFIFQYYEEEERQRGNFPDRFSGHQFPNYSSELNVNALLLGDSALYLCASSGTLGAGNGYGYTFGSGTRLTVV.

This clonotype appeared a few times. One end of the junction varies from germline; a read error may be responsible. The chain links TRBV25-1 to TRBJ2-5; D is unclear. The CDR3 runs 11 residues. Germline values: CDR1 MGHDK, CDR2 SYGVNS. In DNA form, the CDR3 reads TGTGCCAGCAGTGATGGAGTGACCCAGCTCTTC. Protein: CASSDGVTQLF.

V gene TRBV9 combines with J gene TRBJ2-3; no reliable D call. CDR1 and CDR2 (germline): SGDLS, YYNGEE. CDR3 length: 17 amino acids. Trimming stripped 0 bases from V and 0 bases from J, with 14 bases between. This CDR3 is CASSVEPSESSTDTQYF. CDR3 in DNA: TGTGCCAGCAGCGTAGAGCCTTCGGAGTCTAGCACAGATACGCAGTATTTT.

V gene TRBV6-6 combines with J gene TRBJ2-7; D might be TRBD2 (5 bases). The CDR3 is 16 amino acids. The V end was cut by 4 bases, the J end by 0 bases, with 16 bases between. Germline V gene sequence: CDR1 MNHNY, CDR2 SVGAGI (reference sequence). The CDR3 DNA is TGTGCCAGCAGTTCCGTAGGGAGTCTTCCCTCCTACGAGCAGTACTTC. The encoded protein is CASSSVGSLPSYEQYF.

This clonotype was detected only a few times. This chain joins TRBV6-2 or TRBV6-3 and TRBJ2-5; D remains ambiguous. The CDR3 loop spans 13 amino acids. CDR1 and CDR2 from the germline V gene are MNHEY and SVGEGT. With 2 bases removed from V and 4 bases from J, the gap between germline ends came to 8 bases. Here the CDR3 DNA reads TGTGCCAGCAGTTACGGTCATGCAGAGACCCAGTACTTC. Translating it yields CASSYGHAETQYF.

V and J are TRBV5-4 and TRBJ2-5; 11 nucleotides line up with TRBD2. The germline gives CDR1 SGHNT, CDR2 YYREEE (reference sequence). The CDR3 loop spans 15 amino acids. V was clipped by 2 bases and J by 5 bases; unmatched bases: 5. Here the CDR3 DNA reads TGTGCCAGCAGCTTTAGCGGGGGGGCTTTCGAGACCCAGTACTTC. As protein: CASSFSGGAFETQYF.

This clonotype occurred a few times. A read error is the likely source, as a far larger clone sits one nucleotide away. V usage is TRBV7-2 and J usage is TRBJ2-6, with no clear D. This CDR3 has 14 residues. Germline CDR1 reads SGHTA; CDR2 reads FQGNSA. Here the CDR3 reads CVSSYSSGANVLTF. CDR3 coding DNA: TGTGTCAGCAGCTACAGTTCTGGGGCCAACGTCCTGACTTTC.

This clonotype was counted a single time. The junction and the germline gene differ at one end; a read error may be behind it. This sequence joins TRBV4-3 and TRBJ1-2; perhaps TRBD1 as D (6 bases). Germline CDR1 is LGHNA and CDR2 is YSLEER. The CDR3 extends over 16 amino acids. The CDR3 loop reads CASSPVKGGANHGYTF. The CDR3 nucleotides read TGCGCCAGCAGCCCCGTGAAAGGGGGAGCTAACCATGGCTACACCTTC.

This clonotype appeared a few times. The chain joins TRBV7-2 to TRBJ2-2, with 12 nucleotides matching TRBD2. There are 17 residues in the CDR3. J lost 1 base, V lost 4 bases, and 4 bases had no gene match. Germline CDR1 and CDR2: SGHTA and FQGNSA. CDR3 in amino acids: CASSSRTSGVNTGELFF. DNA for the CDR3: TGTGCCAGCAGCTCCCGGACTAGCGGGGTGAACACCGGGGAGCTGTTTTTT.

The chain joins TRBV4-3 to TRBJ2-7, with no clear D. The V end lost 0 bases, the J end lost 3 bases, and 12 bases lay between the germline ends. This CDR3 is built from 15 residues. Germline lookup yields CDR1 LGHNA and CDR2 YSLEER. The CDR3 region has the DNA TGCGCCAGCAGCCAAGATCGGGCCGCAGTCTACGAGCAGTACTTC. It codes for CASSQDRAAVYEQYF.

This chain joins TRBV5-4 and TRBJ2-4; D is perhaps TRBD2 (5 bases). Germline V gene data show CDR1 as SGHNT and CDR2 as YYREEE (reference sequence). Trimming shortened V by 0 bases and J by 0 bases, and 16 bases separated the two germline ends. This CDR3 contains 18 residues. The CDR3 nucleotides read TGTGCCAGCAGCTTGGCCGGTTCAGGCGGACTAGCCAAAAACATTCAGTACTTC. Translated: CASSLAGSGGLAKNIQYF.

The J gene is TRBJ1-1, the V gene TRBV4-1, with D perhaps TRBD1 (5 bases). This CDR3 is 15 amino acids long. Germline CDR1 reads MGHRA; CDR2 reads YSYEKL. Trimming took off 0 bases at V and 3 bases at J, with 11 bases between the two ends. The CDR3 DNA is TGCGCCAGCAGCCAAGACGGGACGTGGGACACTGAAGCTTTCTTT. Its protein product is CASSQDGTWDTEAFF.

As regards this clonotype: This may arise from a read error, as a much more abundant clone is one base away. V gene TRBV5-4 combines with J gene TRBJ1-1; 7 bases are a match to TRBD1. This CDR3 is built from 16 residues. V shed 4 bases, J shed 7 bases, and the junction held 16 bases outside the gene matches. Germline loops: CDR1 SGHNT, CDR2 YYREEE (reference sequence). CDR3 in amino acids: CASSTPDRDLTGEAFF. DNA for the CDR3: TGTGCCAGCAGCACCCCCGACAGGGACCTAACTGGTGAAGCTTTCTTT.

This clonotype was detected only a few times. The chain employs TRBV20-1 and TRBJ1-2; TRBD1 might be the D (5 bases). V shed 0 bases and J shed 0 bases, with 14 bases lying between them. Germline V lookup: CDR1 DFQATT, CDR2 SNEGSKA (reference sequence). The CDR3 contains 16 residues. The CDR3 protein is CSARDWEQVANYGYTF. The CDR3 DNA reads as TGCAGTGCTAGAGATTGGGAACAGGTCGCTAACTATGGCTACACCTTC.

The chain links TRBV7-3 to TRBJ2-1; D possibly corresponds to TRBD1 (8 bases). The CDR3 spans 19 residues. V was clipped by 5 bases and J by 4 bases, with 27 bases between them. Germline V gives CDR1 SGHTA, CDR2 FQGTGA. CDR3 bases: TGTGCCAGCAGCCCCTGGCCCAGGGGGCAGGGACTAAGATACAATGAGCAGTTCTTC. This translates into CASSPWPRGQGLRYNEQFF.

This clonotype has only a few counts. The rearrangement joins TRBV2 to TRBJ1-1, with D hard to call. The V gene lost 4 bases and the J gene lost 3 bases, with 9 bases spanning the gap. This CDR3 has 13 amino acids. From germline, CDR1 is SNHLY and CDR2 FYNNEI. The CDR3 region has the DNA TGTGCCAGCAGTGCGTACAGAGACACTGAAGCTTTCTTT. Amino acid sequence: CASSAYRDTEAFF.

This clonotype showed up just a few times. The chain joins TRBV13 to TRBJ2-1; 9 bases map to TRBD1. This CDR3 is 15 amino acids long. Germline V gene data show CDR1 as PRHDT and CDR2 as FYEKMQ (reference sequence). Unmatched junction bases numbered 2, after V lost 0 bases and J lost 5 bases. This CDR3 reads CASSLGRTGDNEQFF. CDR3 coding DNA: TGTGCCAGCAGCTTAGGTAGGACAGGGGACAATGAGCAGTTCTTC.

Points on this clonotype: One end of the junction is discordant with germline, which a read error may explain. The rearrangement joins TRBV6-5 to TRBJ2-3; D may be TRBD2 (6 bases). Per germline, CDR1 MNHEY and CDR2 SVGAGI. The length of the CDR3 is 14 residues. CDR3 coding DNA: TGTGCCAGCAGTTACGGAGCGGGCACGGATACGCGGTGTTTT. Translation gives CASSYGAGTDTRCF.

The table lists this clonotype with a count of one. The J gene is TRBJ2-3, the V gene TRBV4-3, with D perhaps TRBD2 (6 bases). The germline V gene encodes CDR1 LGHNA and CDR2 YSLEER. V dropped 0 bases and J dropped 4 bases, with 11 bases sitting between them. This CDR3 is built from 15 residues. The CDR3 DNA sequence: TGCGCCAGCAGCCAAGACTCCGCGGGATCAGATACGCAGTATTTT. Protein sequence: CASSQDSAGSDTQYF.

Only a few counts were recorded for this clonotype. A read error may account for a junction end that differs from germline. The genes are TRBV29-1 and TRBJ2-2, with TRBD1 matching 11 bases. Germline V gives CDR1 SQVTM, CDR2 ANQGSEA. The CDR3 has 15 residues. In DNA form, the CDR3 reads TGCAGCTTCCGCGGACAGGGGGCATTCACCGGGGAGCTGCTTTTT. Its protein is CSFRGQGAFTGELLF.

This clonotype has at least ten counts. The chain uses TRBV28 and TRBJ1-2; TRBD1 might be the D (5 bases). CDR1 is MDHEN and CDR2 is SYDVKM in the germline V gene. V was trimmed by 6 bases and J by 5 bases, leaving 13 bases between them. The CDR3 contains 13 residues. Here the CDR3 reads CASSLPTVYGYTF. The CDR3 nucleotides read TGTGCCAGCAGCCTACCGACAGTTTATGGCTACACCTTC.

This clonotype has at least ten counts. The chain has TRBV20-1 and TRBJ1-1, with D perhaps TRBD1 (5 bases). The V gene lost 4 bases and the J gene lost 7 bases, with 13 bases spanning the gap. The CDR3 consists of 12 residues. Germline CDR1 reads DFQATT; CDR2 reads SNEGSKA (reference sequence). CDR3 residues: CSAIIVGVEAFF. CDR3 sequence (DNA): TGCAGTGCTATTATAGTAGGGGTTGAAGCTTTCTTT.

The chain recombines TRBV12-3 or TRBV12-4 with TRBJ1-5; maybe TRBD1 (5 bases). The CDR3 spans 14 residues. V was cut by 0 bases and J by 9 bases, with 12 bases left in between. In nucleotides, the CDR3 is TGTGCCAGCAGTTTAGCTTCGGGGGACGGGCCCCAGCATTTT. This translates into CASSLASGDGPQHF.

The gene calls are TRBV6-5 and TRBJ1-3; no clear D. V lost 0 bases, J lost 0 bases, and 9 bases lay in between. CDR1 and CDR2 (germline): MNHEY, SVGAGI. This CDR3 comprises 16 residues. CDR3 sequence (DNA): TGTGCCAGCAGTTACTCGAGGTCGAGCTCTGGAAACACCATATATTTT. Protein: CASSYSRSSSGNTIYF.

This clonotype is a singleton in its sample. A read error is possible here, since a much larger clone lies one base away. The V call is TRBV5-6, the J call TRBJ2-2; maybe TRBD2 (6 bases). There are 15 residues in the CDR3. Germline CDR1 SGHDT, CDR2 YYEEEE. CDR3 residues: CASSLGVRGTGGLFF. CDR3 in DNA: TGTGCCAGCAGCTTGGGGGTACGTGGCACCGGGGGGCTGTTTTTT. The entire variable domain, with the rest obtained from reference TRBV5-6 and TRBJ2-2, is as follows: DAGVTQSPTHLIKTRGQQVTLRCSPKSGHDTVSWYQQALGQGPQFIFQYYEEEERQRGNFPDRFSGHQFPNYSSELNVNALLLGDSALYLCASSLGVRGTGGLFFGEGSRLTVL.

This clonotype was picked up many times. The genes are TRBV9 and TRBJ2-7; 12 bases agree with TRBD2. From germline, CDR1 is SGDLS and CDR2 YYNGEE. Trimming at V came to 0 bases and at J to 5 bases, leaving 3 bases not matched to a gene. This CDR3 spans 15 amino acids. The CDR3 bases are TGTGCCAGCAGCGTAGGGACTAGCGGGATGGACGAGCAGTACTTC. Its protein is CASSVGTSGMDEQYF.

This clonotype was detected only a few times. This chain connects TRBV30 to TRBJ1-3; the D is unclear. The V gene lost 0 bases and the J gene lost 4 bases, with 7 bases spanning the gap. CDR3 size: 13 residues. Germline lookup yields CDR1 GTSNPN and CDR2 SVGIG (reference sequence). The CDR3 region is CAWSVLNGNTIYF. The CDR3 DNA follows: TGTGCCTGGAGTGTACTGAACGGAAACACCATATATTTT.

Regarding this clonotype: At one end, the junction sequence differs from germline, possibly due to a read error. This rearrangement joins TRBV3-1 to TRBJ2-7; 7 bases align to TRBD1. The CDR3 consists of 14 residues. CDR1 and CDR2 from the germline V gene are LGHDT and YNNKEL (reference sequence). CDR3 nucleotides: TGTGCCTGCAGCCCGGGACAGTTCACCTACGAGCAGTACTTC. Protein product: CACSPGQFTYEQYF.

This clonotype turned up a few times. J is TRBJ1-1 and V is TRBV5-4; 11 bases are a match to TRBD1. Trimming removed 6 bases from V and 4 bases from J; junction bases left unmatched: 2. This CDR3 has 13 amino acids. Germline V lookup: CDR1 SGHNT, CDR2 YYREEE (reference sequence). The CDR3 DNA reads TGTGCCAGCACCGGGACAGGGGGCACTGAAGCTTTCTTT. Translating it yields CASTGTGGTEAFF.

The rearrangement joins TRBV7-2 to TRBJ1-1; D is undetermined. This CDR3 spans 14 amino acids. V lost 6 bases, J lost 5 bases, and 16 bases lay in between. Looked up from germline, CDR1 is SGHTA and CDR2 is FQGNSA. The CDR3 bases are TGTGCCAGCAGGGTGCGGGCAGGAGGAACTGAAGCTTTCTTT. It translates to CASRVRAGGTEAFF.